The present T cell receptor beta chain was sequenced within a study of CD8 T cells in ankylosing spondylitis. Study-wide points: Clones linked with disease were CD8+ and fairly uncommon in the peripheral blood. Earlier authors reported some of these motif variants in reactive arthritis synovial fluid and blood. As reported, disease-linked clones showed significant enrichment in matched ankylosing spondylitis synovial fluid. Blood of patients with ankylosing spondylitis appeared to be characterized by a TCR beta motif of about eight highly homologous variants.

In TCRdb, the 5' RACE reads were re-called with MiXCR into one record per CDR3 protein. The table records around 340,000 distinct CDR3 sequences, roughly 14% of them present only once. Concerning this clonotype: What it binds is not known.

Trimming removed 7 bases from V and 0 bases from J, with 16 bases in between. Germline CDR1 is LNHDA and CDR2 is SQIVND (reference sequence). The CDR3 consists of 15 residues. This sequence joins TRBV19 and TRBJ2-7; D is perhaps TRBD2 (5 bases). The TCR was taken from a male donor with ankylosing spondylitis or in good health (not recorded which). Sequencing was carried out using blood, either unsorted or a sorted T cell fraction (not recorded which). The CDR3 sequence is CASTPGRESSYEQYF. Written as DNA, the CDR3 is TGTGCCAGTACCCCGGGAAGGGAGAGCTCCTACGAGCAGTACTTC. Supplemented by reference TRBV19 and TRBJ2-7, the full variable domain reads DGGITQSPKYLFRKEGQNVTLSCEQNLNHDAMYWYRQDPGQGLRLIYYSQIVNDFQKGDIAEGYSVSREKKESFPLTVTSAQKNPTAFYLCASTPGRESSYEQYFGPGTRLTVT.